This TCR beta chain emerged from a study of T cell responses to AZD1222 COVID-19 vaccine. Study summary: Pooling of second doses given at about 4 or about 12 weeks was done.

Broader study findings: Samples come after the peak T cell response, not at day 14. Baseline seropositivity occurred in only 5 or 6 AZD1222 recipients.

The protocol was immunoSEQ multiplex PCR, while the TCRdb copy is restricted to in-frame clones and leaves out a portion. The sample has some 97,000 clones, around nine tenths seen once. On this clone: No antigen is known for it. Other DNA variants within this sample encode the same CDR3.

The TCR was taken from an adult in good health. Sample: peripheral blood, taken on day 0 of AZD1222 vaccination.

For the CDR3, the DNA is TGTGCCAGCAGGCTGACAGGGGTAACGGGGGAGCTGTTTTTT. Its protein product is CASRLTGVTGELFF. The V gene is TRBV6-5, the J gene TRBJ2-2; 8 bases are a match to TRBD1. The J segment lost 8 bases and the V segment lost 6 bases, leaving 8 bases of the junction unmatched. From germline, CDR1 is MNHEY and CDR2 SVGAGI. CDR3 size: 14 residues.